Listed here are 23 T cell receptor beta chains from one sample, sequenced in a study of shared clonotypes between healthy human individuals. TCRdb keeps only in-frame clones here, not all; method: immunoSEQ multiplex PCR. Of 650,000 to 700,000 clones listed, 80% to 95% were seen once; the top ten hold 30% to 35%. The sequencing sample was made of memory CD8+ T cells from PBMCs. Subset described: CD45RO+ cells pooled with CCR7-negative TemRA cells. These receptors all come from a man between 18 and 29 years old in good health. Some clones in this sample may be carry-over from other donors' samples.

This clone was observed once. The chain combines TRBV9 with TRBJ1-1; 8 bases are a match to TRBD1. J was trimmed by 5 bases and V by 3 bases; bases with no gene match: 9. The germline V gene has CDR1 SGDLS and CDR2 YYNGEE. There are 15 residues in the CDR3. The CDR3 sequence is CASSDPSGGQTEAFF. CDR3 DNA: TGTGCCAGCAGCGACCCCTCAGGGGGCCAAACTGAAGCTTTCTTT.

There are many counts of this clone. The chain couples TRBV19 to TRBJ2-1; TRBD2 agrees at 8 bases. This CDR3 is 13 amino acids long. Germline V gene sequence: CDR1 LNHDA, CDR2 SQIVND (reference sequence). With 7 bases clipped from V and 6 bases from J, the junction kept 5 bases outside the gene matches. The CDR3 bases are TGTGCCAGTATGAGCGGGAGAGTCAATGAGCAGTTCTTC. It encodes CASMSGRVNEQFF.

The chain links TRBV7-9 to TRBJ2-1; D perhaps matches TRBD1 (5 bases). The germline CDR1 and CDR2 sequences are SEHNR and FQNEAQ (reference sequence). V was cut by 1 base and J by 2 bases, with 9 bases left in between. This CDR3 region has 15 residues. In nucleotides, the CDR3 is TGTGCCAGCAGCTTAGATTCAGGGCCCTACAATGAGCAGTTCTTC. It is translated as CASSLDSGPYNEQFF. Filled out from reference TRBV7-9 and TRBJ2-1, the complete variable domain reads DTGVSQNPRHKITKRGQNVTFRCDPISEHNRLYWYRQTLGQGPEFLTYFQNEAQLEKSRLLSDRFSAERPKGSFSTLEIQRTEQGDSAMYLCASSLDSGPYNEQFFGPGTRLTVL.

This chain links TRBV27 with TRBJ2-7, with TRBD2 matching 9 bases. Per the germline V gene, CDR1 is MNHEY and CDR2 is SMNVEV (reference sequence). V shed 2 bases, J shed 0 bases, and the junction held 5 bases outside the gene matches. The CDR3 is 16 amino acids. For the CDR3, the DNA is TGTGCCAGCAGTTTAATAGCGGGGGAGGGCTCCTACGAGCAGTACTTC. As protein: CASSLIAGEGSYEQYF.

The chain has TRBV5-1 and TRBJ2-7; D gene ambiguous. Germline CDR1 SGHRS, CDR2 YFSETQ. Trimming took 4 bases from V and 6 from J, leaving 14 bases between them. CDR3 size: 13 residues. The DNA of the CDR3 is TGCGCCAGCAGCCTACCGGCTCTGGGCGAGCAGTACTTC. Translated, it gives CASSLPALGEQYF.

The rearrangement links TRBV7-8 to TRBJ1-2, with TRBD1 as a possible D gene (5 bases). The CDR3 has 18 residues. Trimming stripped 6 bases from V and 6 bases from J, with 29 bases between. Germline loops: CDR1 SGHVS, CDR2 FQNEAQ. CDR3 amino acids: CASSSRVGGRPIMNGYTF. CDR3 DNA: TGTGCCAGCAGTTCCCGTGTGGGGGGACGACCTATTATGAATGGCTACACCTTC.

The chain recombines TRBV4-3 with TRBJ1-1; the D gene is possibly TRBD1 (6 bases). There are 14 residues in the CDR3. Trimming removed 3 bases at V and 0 bases at J, with 8 bases between. Germline loops: CDR1 LGHNA, CDR2 YSLEER. CDR3 DNA sequence: TGCGCCAGCAGCCAGGACAGCTTGAACACTGAAGCTTTCTTT. Translation gives CASSQDSLNTEAFF.

The rearrangement uses TRBV28 and TRBJ2-5; 11 nucleotides agree with TRBD2. This CDR3 is 19 amino acids long. Germline loops: CDR1 MDHEN, CDR2 SYDVKM. After removal of 1 base from V and 1 base from J, the junction contained 11 bases not matched to a gene. In DNA, the CDR3 is TGTGCCAGCAGTTTATTGCCCTGGGGACTAGCGGTCTTCCAAGAGACCCAGTACTTC. Its translation: CASSLLPWGLAVFQETQYF.

The chain links TRBV7-3 to TRBJ2-1; 8 bases match TRBD1. The germline CDR1 and CDR2 sequences are SGHTA and FQGTGA. CDR3 length equals 18 residues. V lost 4 bases, J lost 2 bases, and 13 bases stayed unmatched. The CDR3, as DNA: TGTGCCAGCAGCTCTTCAACCCGGACAGGGACCCCCTACAATGAGCAGTTCTTC. Encoded protein: CASSSSTRTGTPYNEQFF. The whole variable domain, remainder taken from reference TRBV7-3 and TRBJ2-1, is GAGVSQTPSNKVTEKGKYVELRCDPISGHTALYWYRQSLGQGPEFLIYFQGTGAADDSGLPNDRFFAVRPEGSVSTLKIQRTERGDSAVYLCASSSSTRTGTPYNEQFFGPGTRLTVL.

This sequence joins TRBV5-3 and TRBJ2-1; D not resolved. TRBV5-3 is an ORF, and what it does is uncertain. The CDR3 has 15 residues. V was pared by 0 bases and J by 0 bases, with 7 bases between. CDR3 nucleotide sequence: TGTGCCAGAAGCTTGGCCCTACCCTCCTACAATGAGCAGTTCTTC. Residues: CARSLALPSYNEQFF.

The CDR3 region is CASSMGGRGRSYEQYF. The CDR3 DNA sequence: TGTGCCAGCAGTATGGGGGGGAGGGGGCGGTCCTACGAGCAGTACTTC. This chain uses TRBV27 with TRBJ2-7; perhaps D is TRBD1 or TRBD2 (7 bases each). CDR3 length equals 16 residues. The germline V gene encodes CDR1 MNHEY and CDR2 SMNVEV (reference sequence). The ends were cut back, 5 bases at V and 1 base at J, with 18 bases in the middle.

This sequence joins TRBV27 and TRBJ1-1, with 8 bases that match TRBD1. Per germline, CDR1 MNHEY and CDR2 SMNVEV (reference sequence). Trimming cost V 5 bases and J 3 bases; bases outside gene matches: 8. The CDR3 runs 15 residues. The CDR3 region has the DNA TGTGCCAGCAGTCCGTTGGGACAGGCGCACACTGAAGCTTTCTTT. Its protein is CASSPLGQAHTEAFF.

This sequence joins TRBV27 and TRBJ2-1; 10 bases are a match to TRBD1. CDR3 length: 16 amino acids. The V segment lost 2 bases and the J segment 8 bases; nucleotides outside the gene matches: 9. The V gene's germline CDR1 is MNHEY and CDR2 SMNVEV (reference sequence). The CDR3 DNA is TGTGCCAGCAGTTTAGAATATGGGACAGGGGTTTATGAGCAGTTCTTC. It is translated as CASSLEYGTGVYEQFF.

The rearrangement links TRBV6-1 to TRBJ2-4, with unresolved D. The V gene's germline CDR1 is MNHNS and CDR2 SASEGT. This CDR3 region has 16 residues. Trimming took off 2 bases at V and 0 bases at J, with 11 bases between the two ends. CDR3 sequence reads: CASSEWQTLAKNIQYF. DNA for the CDR3: TGTGCCAGCAGTGAATGGCAAACCTTAGCCAAAAACATTCAGTACTTC.

V usage is TRBV27 and J usage is TRBJ2-7; D uncertain. Per the germline V gene, CDR1 is MNHEY and CDR2 is SMNVEV (reference sequence). Trimming removed 0 bases at V and 4 bases at J, with 10 bases between. The CDR3 has 14 residues. The CDR3 sequence is CASSLSQTRYEQYF. Here the CDR3 DNA reads TGTGCCAGCAGTTTATCCCAGACAAGGTACGAGCAGTACTTC.

The chain joins TRBV5-5 to TRBJ2-7, with 7 nucleotides matching TRBD2. From germline, CDR1 is SGHKS and CDR2 YYEKEE (reference sequence). Trimming cost V 0 bases and J 1 base; bases outside gene matches: 4. This CDR3 region has 15 residues. In nucleotides, the CDR3 is TGTGCCAGCAGCTTGGCTGCGGGAGAGTCCTACGAGCAGTACTTC. Encoded protein: CASSLAAGESYEQYF.

The J gene is TRBJ1-1, the V gene TRBV25-1; D unresolved. This CDR3 spans 15 amino acids. Germline V CDR1 and CDR2: MGHDK, SYGVNS. Trimming removed 1 base from V and 8 bases from J, with 17 bases in between. The CDR3 sequence: CASSEFSFGEAEAFF. As DNA, the CDR3 is TGTGCCAGCAGTGAATTCTCTTTCGGGGAGGCAGAAGCTTTCTTT.

The chain carries TRBV11-2 and TRBJ2-1; no clear D. Trimming cost V 6 bases and J 0 bases, with 15 bases left between them. The length of the CDR3 is 16 residues. The V gene's germline CDR1 is SGHAT and CDR2 FQNNGV. The CDR3 DNA reads TGTGCCAGCAGGGCAGGACCCGGAAGCTCCTACAATGAGCAGTTCTTC. Its protein is CASRAGPGSSYNEQFF.

A remark on this clone: Other DNA sequences in this sample translate to the same CDR3. The chain carries TRBV4-1 and TRBJ2-7; TRBD1 aligns across 7 bases. With 1 base clipped from V and 3 bases from J, the junction kept 6 bases outside the gene matches. The CDR3 is made up of 15 amino acids. Germline-derived CDR1 and CDR2 are MGHRA and YSYEKL. The CDR3 bases are TGCGCCAGCAGCCAAGCCAGAACAGGGGACTACGAGCAGTACTTC. It yields the protein CASSQARTGDYEQYF.

V gene TRBV20-1 combines with J gene TRBJ1-5, with a tentative D call TRBD1 (5 bases). Germline CDR1 is DFQATT and CDR2 is SNEGSKA (reference sequence). V lost 3 bases and J lost 8, with 8 bases in between. There are 11 residues in the CDR3. This CDR3 reads CSAREGEPQHF. The DNA for the CDR3 is TGCAGTGCTAGGGAAGGGGAGCCCCAGCATTTT.

The rearrangement links TRBV9 to TRBJ2-3, with a weak D call TRBD2 (6 bases). This CDR3 comprises 14 residues. Germline V gene sequence: CDR1 SGDLS, CDR2 YYNGEE. V lost 6 bases to trimming and J lost 0 bases, with 11 bases between them. Here the CDR3 reads CASMEGSSTDTQYF. For the CDR3, the DNA is TGTGCCAGCATGGAGGGATCTAGCACAGATACGCAGTATTTT.

The chain has TRBV27 and TRBJ2-5; the match to TRBD2 covers 10 bases. Germline V gives CDR1 MNHEY, CDR2 SMNVEV (reference sequence). The CDR3 is 16 residues long. V gave up 2 bases and J gave up 4 bases; unmatched junction bases: 7. The CDR3 loop is CASSLISGRRGETQYF. CDR3 sequence (DNA): TGTGCCAGCAGTTTAATTAGCGGGAGGAGGGGAGAGACCCAGTACTTC.

The table lists this clone with a few counts. This chain links TRBV6-1 with TRBJ2-7; 7 bases agree with TRBD1. Germline V gene data show CDR1 as MNHNS and CDR2 as SASEGT. The CDR3 has 14 amino acids. Germline trimming cut 5 bases from V and 5 bases from J; bases unmatched to any gene: 9. The CDR3, as DNA: TGTGCCAGCAGTCAACAGGGGTTGCGGAACGAGCAGTACTTC. It encodes CASSQQGLRNEQYF.